This T cell receptor beta chain was captured by sequencing in a study of T cell repertoires and Cas9 in healthy adults. At the level of the study: SpCas9-reactive CD4 and CD8 T cells were characterized for potency, cytotoxicity and lineage. Study-level results: In vitro, SpCas9-reactive Tregs were reported to curb effector T cell proliferation and function.

The repertoire was sequenced with immunoSEQ multiplex PCR; TCRdb's copy has only in-frame clones and lacks some. This sample has tens of thousands of clones, with under 95% found just once. CDR1 is SGDLS and CDR2 is YYNGEE in the germline V gene. V lost 0 bases to trimming and J lost 8 bases; unmatched junction nucleotides: 10. The CDR3 extends over 16 amino acids. This clone appeared a single time. Its antigen is still unknown. The receptor comes from a human donor in good health. The sample taken for sequencing was CD4+ effector T cells (CD127+, CD25-, CD137-, CD154-) from PBMCs; culture status not recorded. This chain uses TRBV9 with TRBJ1-2; TRBD1 aligns across 10 bases. CDR3 amino acids: CASSVDDRDRGGGYTF. DNA for the CDR3: TGTGCCAGCAGCGTAGATGACCGGGACAGGGGTGGAGGCTACACCTTC.